Given below is one T cell receptor beta chain in context. The data originate from a study of CD8 T cells in Susac syndrome. It was with random hexamers that roughly 0.45 to 1 ug RNA was reverse transcribed. Via MiXCR, TCRdb re-called the immunoSEQ multiplex PCR reads, giving one row per CDR3 protein. The sample records about 140,000 distinct CDR3 sequences, roughly 94% being singletons. Germline V CDR1 and CDR2: SNHLY, FYNNEI. J was trimmed by 0 bases and V by 6 bases; bases with no gene match: 8. This CDR3 contains 17 residues. The chain uses TRBV2 and TRBJ2-1, with 10 bases identical to TRBD2. Sequenced: CD4+ T cells from PBMCs. The clonotype was recovered from a human donor with Susac syndrome. The CDR3 DNA is TGTGCCAGCAGCCGGACTAGCGGCGCCTCCTCCTACAATGAGCAGTTCTTC. Amino acids: CASSRTSGASSYNEQFF. The full variable domain, rest sourced from reference TRBV2 and TRBJ2-1, is EPEVTQTPSHQVTQMGQEVILRCVPISNHLYFYWYRQILGQKVEFLVSFYNNEISEKSEIFDDQFSVERPDGSNFTLKIRSTKLEDSAMYFCASSRTSGASSYNEQFFGPGTRLTVL.